This T cell receptor (beta chain) was sequenced in a study of identical twins. The study, taken as a whole, reports: Not following the same donors, the study drew its conclusions from cross-sectional statistical analysis. Weaker excess twin sharing was observed in beta out-of-frame sequences. Insertions ran lower in abundant cord blood beta clonotypes, though not in memory repertoires.

TCRdb itself ran the 5' RACE reads through MiXCR, one entry per CDR3 protein. The sample lists 690,000 or so distinct CDR3 sequences, about 9.4% occurring once. Healthy Caucasians, and only they, were the donors. This clonotype was counted at least ten times. Its antigen remains unidentified. Looked up from germline, CDR1 is SEHNR and CDR2 is FQNEAQ (reference sequence). The CDR3 contains 13 residues. V shed 4 bases and J shed 8 bases, with 12 bases lying between them. Separately, the same data were catalogued under a study of yellow fever vaccine responses in identical twins.

The V gene is TRBV7-9, the J gene TRBJ2-1; a possible D gene is TRBD2 (6 bases). This clonotype was sampled from a woman aged 18-30 years in good health. Material for sequencing was PBMCs. This chain's CDR3 is CASSSSGHYEQFF. The CDR3 DNA is TGTGCCAGCAGCTCCAGCGGGCACTATGAGCAGTTCTTC.